This T cell receptor (beta chain) was identified in a study of regulatory T cells in long-lasting Graves disease. Whole-study results and caveats: Persistent Graves' patients had lower TCR diversity than newly diagnosed ones.

Construction of TCR beta libraries relied on iRepertoire HTBI primers and on Arm-PCR targeting CDR3 regions. TCRdb ran MiXCR on the multiplex PCR reads and lists one entry per CDR3 protein. Found here are 600,000 to 650,000 distinct CDR3 sequences, about 15% of them singletons; the top ten hold 15% to 20%. Specified time point: newly diagnosed GD, antithyroid drugs for less than 3 months. PBMCs provided the RNA from which the TCR library was made. The V and J ends lost 5 bases and 6 bases, in that order; junction bases with no gene match: 7. This CDR3 is built from 13 residues. This clonotype occurred many times. Its specificity is unknown. These data were also reused for a study on T cells in Graves' hyperthyroidism and ophthalmopathy. As that study records: Graves' hyperthyroidism without ophthalmopathy progression within 18 months was termed stable. Most clonotypes expanded in the thyroid (above 0.001) were also present in blood.

V is TRBV12-3 or TRBV12-4 and J is TRBJ2-7; TRBD1 agrees at 7 bases. The sequencing here drew on peripheral blood mononuclear cells (PBMCs), taken at new diagnosis, from a patient treated with antithyroid drugs. This clonotype originated in a woman in her thirties with Graves disease. CDR3 nucleotide sequence: TGTGCCAGCAGTCACAGACAGGGCTCCGAGCAGTACTTC. This encodes CASSHRQGSEQYF.